A selection of T cell receptor beta chains follows, all from one sample in a study of metastatic and nonmetastatic thyroid tumors. With MiXCR, TCRdb reprocessed the PCR reads. The sample includes tens of thousands of clones, 12% of them seen just once. Sequenced material: tumor tissue. Every receptor here comes from a female donor with papillary thyroid cancer or a benign thyroid nodule (not recorded which). Some clones in this sample may be carry-over from other donors' samples. Both conserved end residues are part of each CDR3. Fields, in order: J gene, CDR3 length, clone size, V gene, D gene, CDR3 DNA, CDR3 protein. D genes are given only for firm matches. Clone size appears in some rows only: once, few, many, or a class for an expanded clone.

TRBJ1-6 | 16 | medium-sized | TRBV20-1 | - | TGCAGTGCTCCCCCCCCGGGGGCGTCCTATAATTCACCCCTCCACTTT | CSAPPPGASYNSPLHF
TRBJ1-3 | 17 | once | TRBV11-2 | - | TGTGCCAGCAGCTTAGTTGGGGGGTCGAGCTCTGGAAACACCATATATTTT | CASSLVGGSSSGNTIYF
TRBJ2-3 | 19 | many | TRBV20-1 | TRBD2 | TGCAGTGCTAGGGCTATTGGGACTAGCGGGAGTGGGGTACGAGATACGCAGTATTTT | CSARAIGTSGSGVRDTQYF
TRBJ2-2 | 14 | many | TRBV6-2/TRBV6-3 | TRBD2 | TGTGCTAGCAGCTCTTCGGGAGGGACCGGGGAGCTGTTTTTT | CASSSSGGTGELFF
TRBJ2-7 | 14 | many | TRBV20-1 | TRBD1 | TGCAGTGCTAGTAGCGGGACAGGGGGCCACGAGCAGTACTTC | CSASSGTGGHEQYF
TRBJ1-5 | 14 | many | TRBV20-1 | TRBD1 | TGCAGTGCTAGAGCGGGACAGGGCAATCAGCCCCAGCATTTT | CSARAGQGNQPQHF
TRBJ2-1 | 14 | many | TRBV5-8 | TRBD1 | TGTGCCAGCACGACAGGGGCGTCCTACAATGAGCAGTTCTTC | CASTTGASYNEQFF
TRBJ2-2 | 17 | few | TRBV11-2 | TRBD2 | TGTGCCAGCAGCTTATACGGGCCTAGCGGAGGGACCGGGGAGCTGTTTTTT | CASSLYGPSGGTGELFF
TRBJ2-7 | 12 | many | TRBV2 | - | TGTGCCAGCAGTGACAGGGCTCTGGAGCAGTACTTC | CASSDRALEQYF
TRBJ2-1 | 15 | few | TRBV4-2 | TRBD2 | TGTGCCAGCAGCCCCAGACTAGCGGGTAACAATGAGCAGTTCTTC | CASSPRLAGNNEQFF
TRBJ1-2 | 15 | many | TRBV27 | TRBD1 | TGTGCCAGCAGTCCGCCGGGACAGGGCCCCTATGGCTACACCTTC | CASSPPGQGPYGYTF
TRBJ2-2 | 15 | many | TRBV30 | TRBD1 | TGTGCCTGGAGTCCCATCGACAGGGCAGGCGGGGAGCTGTTTTTT | CAWSPIDRAGGELFF
TRBJ1-2 | 17 | many | TRBV20-1 | TRBD1 | TGCAGTGCTAGACCTACAGGGGGGGGACACATTAACTATGGCTACACCTTC | CSARPTGGGHINYGYTF
TRBJ2-3 | 15 | - | TRBV27 | - | TGTGCCAGAAAGTTCGGCGAGAGAAGGGCAGATACGCAGTATTTT | CARKFGERRADTQYF
TRBJ2-7 | 12 | many | TRBV11-3 | - | TGTGCCAGCAGCTCCGACAGCTACGAGCAGTACTTC | CASSSDSYEQYF
TRBJ2-1 | 14 | - | TRBV20-1 | - | TGCAGTGCTAAGGGCGGGGACACCTACAATGAGCAGTTCTTC | CSAKGGDTYNEQFF
TRBJ1-4 | 15 | many | TRBV24-1 | - | TGTGCCACCAGTGATCCCAGGGGAGTCGAAGAAAAACTGTTTTTT | CATSDPRGVEEKLFF
TRBJ1-2 | 13 | - | TRBV6-1 | TRBD1 | TGTGCCAGCAGACCAGGGGGCACCTATGGCTACACCTTC | CASRPGGTYGYTF
TRBJ1-4 | 17 | many | TRBV27 | - | TGTGCCAATTCCCAGGGACGGCCAGAAGCAACTAATGAAAAACTGTTTTTT | CANSQGRPEATNEKLFF
TRBJ1-5 | 12 | many | TRBV20-1 | - | TGCAGTGCTAACGAGGGAATCCAGCCCCAGCATTTT | CSANEGIQPQHF
TRBJ1-2 | 13 | many | TRBV5-1 | - | TGCGCCAGCACGGCGGGTACGTCCTATGGCTACACCTTC | CASTAGTSYGYTF
TRBJ2-3 | 13 | many | TRBV3-1 | - | TGTGCCAGCAGTCTAGGAGAGATGGATACGCAGTATTTT | CASSLGEMDTQYF
TRBJ1-1 | 16 | many | TRBV12-3/TRBV12-4 | - | TGTGCCAGCAGCCGACGCCTCGGGGGGGGAAGGACTGAAGCTTTCTTT | CASSRRLGGGRTEAFF
TRBJ2-1 | 17 | many | TRBV27 | - | TGTGCCAGCAGTTTATCCCTGGGTACTAGGCCGAACAATGAGCAGTTCTTC | CASSLSLGTRPNNEQFF